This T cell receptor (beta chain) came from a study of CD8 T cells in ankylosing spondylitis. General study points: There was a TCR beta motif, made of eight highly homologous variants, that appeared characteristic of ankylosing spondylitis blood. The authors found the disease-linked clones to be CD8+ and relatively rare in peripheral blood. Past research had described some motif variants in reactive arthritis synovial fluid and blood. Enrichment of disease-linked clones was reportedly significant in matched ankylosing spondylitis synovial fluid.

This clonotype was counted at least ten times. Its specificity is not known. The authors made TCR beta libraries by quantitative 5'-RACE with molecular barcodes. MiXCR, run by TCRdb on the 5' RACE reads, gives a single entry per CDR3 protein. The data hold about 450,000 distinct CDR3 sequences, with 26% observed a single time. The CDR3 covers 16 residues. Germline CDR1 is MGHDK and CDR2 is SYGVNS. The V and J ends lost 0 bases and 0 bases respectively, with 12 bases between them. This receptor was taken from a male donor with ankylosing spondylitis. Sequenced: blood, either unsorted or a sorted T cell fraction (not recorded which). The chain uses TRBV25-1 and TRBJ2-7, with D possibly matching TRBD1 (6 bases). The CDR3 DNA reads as TGTGCCAGCAGTGAATACAGGGGACCATCCTCCTACGAGCAGTACTTC. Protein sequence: CASSEYRGPSSYEQYF.